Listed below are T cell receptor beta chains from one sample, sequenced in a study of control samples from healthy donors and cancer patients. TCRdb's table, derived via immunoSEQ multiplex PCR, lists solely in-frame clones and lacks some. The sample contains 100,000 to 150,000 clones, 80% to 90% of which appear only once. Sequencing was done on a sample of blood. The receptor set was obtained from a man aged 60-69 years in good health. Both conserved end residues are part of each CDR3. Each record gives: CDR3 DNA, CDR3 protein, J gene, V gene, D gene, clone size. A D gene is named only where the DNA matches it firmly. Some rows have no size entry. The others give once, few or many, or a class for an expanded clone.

CDR3 DNA: TGCGCCAGCAGTGGGGGGCAGGCGTCGAACACCGGGGAGCTGTTTTTT; CDR3 protein: CASSGGQASNTGELFF; J gene: TRBJ2-2; V gene: TRBV10-1; D gene: .; clone size: .
CDR3 DNA: TGTGCCAGCAGTTTACGGGTGAAGAACACTGAAGCTTTCTTT; CDR3 protein: CASSLRVKNTEAFF; J gene: TRBJ1-1; V gene: TRBV28; D gene: .; clone size: .
CDR3 DNA: TGCAGCGTTGGAAAAACAGGGGACGATGGGGAAAAACTGTTTTTT; CDR3 protein: CSVGKTGDDGEKLFF; J gene: TRBJ1-4; V gene: TRBV29-1; D gene: TRBD1; clone size: once
CDR3 DNA: TGTGCCAGCGAGTCGGCGCCAGGGAACTCTGGGGCCAACGTCCTGACTTTC; CDR3 protein: CASESAPGNSGANVLTF; J gene: TRBJ2-6; V gene: TRBV2; D gene: .; clone size: .
CDR3 DNA: TGTGCCAGCTCACTAGTCGCTCCTGCGACGCAGTATTTT; CDR3 protein: CASSLVAPATQYF; J gene: TRBJ2-3; V gene: TRBV18; D gene: .; clone size: .
CDR3 DNA: TGTGCCAGCTCACCATTCCAGGGGACCCTCCAAGAGACCCAGTACTTC; CDR3 protein: CASSPFQGTLQETQYF; J gene: TRBJ2-5; V gene: TRBV18; D gene: .; clone size: .
CDR3 DNA: TGTGCCAGCAGTCCCGGGACCGCTAGCTCCTACAATGAGCAGTTCTTC; CDR3 protein: CASSPGTASSYNEQFF; J gene: TRBJ2-1; V gene: TRBV28; D gene: .; clone size: .
CDR3 DNA: TGTGCCAGTAGTATGGCGCGAAAGCGGACAGGGGGCCGCTCCTATGGCTACACCTTC; CDR3 protein: CASSMARKRTGGRSYGYTF; J gene: TRBJ1-2; V gene: TRBV19; D gene: TRBD1; clone size: few
CDR3 DNA: TGTGCCAGCAGCCTACGCGGGGGGCCCCGTTTCTATGAGCAGTTCTTC; CDR3 protein: CASSLRGGPRFYEQFF; J gene: TRBJ2-1; V gene: TRBV7-9; D gene: TRBD2; clone size: .
CDR3 DNA: TGTGCCAGCTCACCAAATATAGGTGGAGATACGCAGTATTTT; CDR3 protein: CASSPNIGGDTQYF; J gene: TRBJ2-3; V gene: TRBV18; D gene: .; clone size: once
CDR3 DNA: TGTGCCAGTAGAAACCCAGGGTTCTCTAACTATGGCTACACCTTC; CDR3 protein: CASRNPGFSNYGYTF; J gene: TRBJ1-2; V gene: TRBV19; D gene: .; clone size: once
CDR3 DNA: TGTGCCAGTAGTCCAACGACAGGGAACACTGAAGCTTTCTTT; CDR3 protein: CASSPTTGNTEAFF; J gene: TRBJ1-1; V gene: TRBV19; D gene: .; clone size: .
CDR3 DNA: TGTGCCACCAGTGTCTCGACAGGGTTTTTCTCGTATGGCTACACCTTC; CDR3 protein: CATSVSTGFFSYGYTF; J gene: TRBJ1-2; V gene: TRBV24-1; D gene: TRBD1; clone size: .
CDR3 DNA: TGTGCCAGCAGTTCGACAGGGGTGAAGCAGTACTTC; CDR3 protein: CASSSTGVKQYF; J gene: TRBJ2-7; V gene: TRBV12-3/TRBV12-4; D gene: TRBD1; clone size: .
CDR3 DNA: TGTGCCAGTAGTCTAGGGGCTAACTATGGCTACACCTTC; CDR3 protein: CASSLGANYGYTF; J gene: TRBJ1-2; V gene: TRBV19; D gene: .; clone size: .
CDR3 DNA: TGTGCCAGCAGCCCGGTCGGGGGTAGCACTGAAGCTTTCTTT; CDR3 protein: CASSPVGGSTEAFF; J gene: TRBJ1-1; V gene: TRBV11-2; D gene: .; clone size: .